The rows below give T cell receptor beta chains drawn from one sample of a study of control samples from healthy donors and cancer patients. Sequencing was performed with immunoSEQ multiplex PCR; in TCRdb, only in-frame clones are kept and a portion is missing. The sample has around 100,000 clones; about 90% are singletons. The sample taken for sequencing was blood. The source is a woman between 50 and 59 years old in good health. Both conserved end residues are part of each CDR3. A D gene is named only where the DNA matches it firmly. For some rows the clone size is stated as once, few or many, or as a class when expanded; others skip it.

cdr3_aa cdr3_nt d_call v_call clone_size j_call
CASSISFRDEQFF TGTGCCAGCAGTATAAGTTTCCGCGATGAGCAGTTCTTC . TRBV25-1 . TRBJ2-1
CASSLYYEQYF TGTGCCAGCAGCCTGTACTACGAGCAGTACTTC . TRBV2 . TRBJ2-7
CAGHSGHSAFF TGTGCCGGGCACTCGGGACACTCAGCTTTCTTT . TRBV19 once TRBJ1-1
CASSPGALGQYF TGTGCCAGCAGTCCCGGGGCCCTCGGGCAGTACTTC . TRBV6-1 . TRBJ2-7
CASSLTVADPRTNTGELFF TGTGCCAGCTCCCTTACGGTGGCGGATCCAAGAACGAACACCGGGGAGCTGTTTTTT . TRBV2 . TRBJ2-2
CASSMPGNTIYF TGTGCCAGCAGCATGCCTGGAAACACCATATATTTT . TRBV7-9 . TRBJ1-3
CASSTQGWGYTF TGTGCCAGCAGTACCCAGGGTTGGGGCTACACCTTC . TRBV12-3/TRBV12-4 . TRBJ1-2
CASSYGTDTQYF TGCGCCAGCAGCTATGGAACAGATACGCAGTATTTT . TRBV4-3 . TRBJ2-3
CASSPLGRSSGANVLTF TGTGCCAGCTCACCTCTGGGACGGAGCTCTGGGGCCAACGTCCTGACTTTC . TRBV18 once TRBJ2-6
CASSYSGEAYNEQFF TGTGCCAGCAGTTACTCGGGGGAAGCCTACAATGAGCAGTTCTTC . TRBV6-5 . TRBJ2-1
CASRGGMGNTEAFF TGTGCCAGCAGGGGGGGCATGGGGAACACTGAAGCTTTCTTT . TRBV6-4 . TRBJ1-1
CASSVGREQFF TGTGCCAGCAGTGTAGGGCGGGAGCAGTTCTTC . TRBV2 . TRBJ2-1
CASAGTEKLFF TGTGCCAGCGCAGGAACTGAAAAACTGTTTTTT . TRBV12-3/TRBV12-4 . TRBJ1-4
CASSGTGELFF TGTGCCAGCAGCGGGACCGGGGAGCTGTTTTTT . TRBV9 . TRBJ2-2
CASSSRTVNQPQHF TGTGCCAGCAGTTCACGGACAGTTAATCAGCCCCAGCATTTT . TRBV6-5 . TRBJ1-5
CASSPTGMGSTDTQYF TGCGCCAGCAGCCCCACGGGGATGGGCAGCACAGATACGCAGTATTTT . TRBV5-1 . TRBJ2-3
CASGFGQGSSYNEQFF TGTGCTAGTGGTTTTGGACAGGGGAGCTCCTACAATGAGCAGTTCTTC TRBD1 TRBV12-5 . TRBJ2-1
CASSGPGLAGGSPYNEQFF TGTGCCAGCAGTGGACCGGGACTAGCGGGAGGCTCGCCCTACAATGAGCAGTTCTTC TRBD2 TRBV6-2/TRBV6-3 few TRBJ2-1
CATSKTGGSYNEQFF TGTGCCACCAGCAAAACAGGGGGCTCTTACAATGAGCAGTTCTTC TRBD1 TRBV15 . TRBJ2-1
CASSSDRGRSYEQYF TGTGCCAGCAGCTCCGACCGGGGACGTTCTTACGAGCAGTACTTC . TRBV6-6 . TRBJ2-7
CASSLAPGGRQPQHF TGTGCCAGCAGCTTAGCGCCGGGGGGGCGTCAGCCCCAGCATTTT . TRBV7-2 . TRBJ1-5
CASRLGGTVNTEAFF TGTGCCAGCAGATTAGGAGGGACCGTGAACACTGAAGCTTTCTTT . TRBV27 . TRBJ1-1
CASSLVRLNLALQNPYNEQFF TGTGCCAGCAGCTTAGTTCGCCTGAATCTAGCGTTACAAAATCCCTACAATGAGCAGTTCTTC . TRBV7-8 . TRBJ2-1
CASSLDGTAFNEQFF TGTGCCAGCAGCTTAGATGGGACAGCATTCAATGAGCAGTTCTTC TRBD1 TRBV7-6 . TRBJ2-1
CASSNRDRAAYEQYF TGCGCCAGCAGCAACCGGGACAGGGCCGCCTACGAGCAGTACTTC TRBD1 TRBV5-1 . TRBJ2-7
CASSSDPGLAGEQFF TGTGCCAGCAGCTCCGATCCCGGACTAGCCGGTGAGCAGTTCTTC TRBD2 TRBV7-3 . TRBJ2-1
CASSPKTRPAGELFF TGTGCCAGCAGCCCCAAAACTAGACCAGCCGGGGAGCTGTTTTTT . TRBV9 . TRBJ2-2
CASSVGQGLLTEAFF TGTGCCAGCAGCGTAGGACAGGGCCTTTTAACTGAAGCTTTCTTT TRBD1 TRBV9 . TRBJ1-1
CASSLLGSFGNEQFF TGTGCCAGCAGCTTACTCGGCTCGTTCGGGAATGAGCAGTTCTTC . TRBV7-3 . TRBJ2-1
CASTSWGGGILETQYF TGTGCCAGCACCTCATGGGGTGGAGGGATTCTTGAGACCCAGTACTTC . TRBV3-1/TRBV3-2 . TRBJ2-5
CASGLSTSEDTQYF TGTGCCAGCGGGTTGAGTACTAGTGAGGATACGCAGTATTTT . TRBV27 . TRBJ2-3
CASRAVEGVGELFF TGTGCCAGCAGAGCCGTTGAGGGAGTCGGGGAGCTGTTTTTT . TRBV27 . TRBJ2-2
CASSEPLETDRGLNTEAFF TGTGCCAGCAGCGAGCCCCTCGAGACGGACAGGGGACTTAACACTGAAGCTTTCTTT TRBD1 TRBV9 . TRBJ1-1
CASTRDRSNYGYTF TGTGCCAGTACCCGGGACAGATCTAACTATGGCTACACCTTC TRBD1 TRBV19 few TRBJ1-2
CASSPQWGANVLTF TGTGCCAGCAGCCCCCAATGGGGGGCCAACGTCCTGACTTTC . TRBV14 . TRBJ2-6
CATQSSQDIAKNIQYF TGTGCCACACAGAGCTCACAGGATATAGCCAAAAACATTCAGTACTTC . TRBV24-1 few TRBJ2-4
CASSAAQTVDSPLHF TGTGCCAGCTCAGCCGCCCAGACAGTCGATTCACCCCTCCACTTT . TRBV18 . TRBJ1-6
CASSFEGLNTGELFF TGCGCCAGCAGCTTCGAGGGGTTGAACACCGGGGAGCTGTTTTTT . TRBV5-1 once TRBJ2-2
CASSLRGAGSNQPQHF TGTGCCAGTAGTCTTCGGGGGGCTGGTAGCAATCAGCCCCAGCATTTT . TRBV19 . TRBJ1-5
CASSVGLSGNTIYF TGTGCCAGCAGCGTAGGCCTCTCTGGAAACACCATATATTTT . TRBV9 . TRBJ1-3
CASSKVTHGSPGFFYTQYF TGTGCCAGCAGCAAAGTCACCCATGGATCGCCAGGTTTTTTTTATACGCAGTATTTT . TRBV21-1 . TRBJ2-3
CASSQRAQVFNNEQFF TGCGCCAGCAGCCAGAGGGCCCAAGTGTTCAACAATGAGCAGTTCTTC . TRBV4-3 . TRBJ2-1
CASSPQALAGKNTQYF TGTGCCAGCAGCCCTCAAGCCCTTGCGGGCAAGAATACGCAGTATTTT . TRBV7-8 . TRBJ2-3
CASSLEGFGNQPQHF TGTGCCAGCAGCTTAGAGGGATTTGGCAATCAGCCCCAGCATTTT . TRBV7-8 . TRBJ1-5
CASRLQYSGSPVGANVLTF TGCGCCAGCAGGCTGCAGTATAGCGGGAGTCCGGTAGGGGCCAACGTCCTGACTTTC TRBD2 TRBV10-1 . TRBJ2-6
CASSFVGQGPSFLHF TGTGCCAGCAGCTTTGTAGGACAGGGGCCGTCTTTCCTCCACTTT TRBD1 TRBV7-9 few TRBJ1-6
CASSQDLAGQRVQFF TGCGCCAGCAGCCAAGATTTAGCTGGACAAAGGGTGCAGTTCTTC . TRBV4-3 . TRBJ2-1
CAYGNYGYTF TGTGCCTACGGAAACTATGGCTACACCTTC . TRBV30 . TRBJ1-2
CASLRGGAEAGELFF TGTGCCAGCTTACGCGGGGGGGCCGAAGCCGGGGAGCTGTTTTTT TRBD2 TRBV6-5 . TRBJ2-2
CASSLVPTAPLHF TGTGCCAGCAGCTTAGTTCCGACGGCACCCCTCCACTTT . TRBV7-9 few TRBJ1-6
CASRGFTGELFF TGTGCCAGCAGAGGGTTCACCGGGGAGCTGTTTTTT . TRBV9 . TRBJ2-2
CASSVRGGTEAFF TGTGCCAGCAGTGTTCGGGGGGGCACTGAAGCTTTCTTT . TRBV6-4 . TRBJ1-1
CASSPGQGDIQYF TGTGCCAGCAGCCCAGGACAGGGGGACATTCAGTACTTC TRBD1 TRBV7-3 . TRBJ2-4